This TCR beta chain was observed in a study of control samples from healthy donors and cancer patients. The CDR3 runs to 14 residues. Trimming removed 3 bases at V and 9 bases at J, with 18 bases between. Per the germline V gene, CDR1 is SGHRS and CDR2 is YFSETQ. This clone occurred a few times. The repertoire was sequenced with immunoSEQ multiplex PCR; TCRdb's copy has only in-frame clones and lacks some. The sample has approximately 120,000 clones, 90% seen once. The TCR sequence derives from a human donor in good health. The donor label of this sample is uncertain. Input material: blood. V is TRBV5-1 and J is TRBJ1-2, with D possibly matching TRBD1 (5 bases). Here the CDR3 reads CASSWPGTDESYTF. In DNA, the CDR3 is TGCGCCAGCAGCTGGCCCGGGACGGACGAAAGCTACACCTTC. The complete variable domain, with remaining parts taken from reference TRBV5-1 and TRBJ1-2, reads KAGVTQTPRYLIKTRGQQVTLSCSPISGHRSVSWYQQTPGQGLQFLFEYFSETQRNKGNFPGRFSGRQFSNSRSEMNVSTLELGDSALYLCASSWPGTDESYTFGSGTRLTVV.